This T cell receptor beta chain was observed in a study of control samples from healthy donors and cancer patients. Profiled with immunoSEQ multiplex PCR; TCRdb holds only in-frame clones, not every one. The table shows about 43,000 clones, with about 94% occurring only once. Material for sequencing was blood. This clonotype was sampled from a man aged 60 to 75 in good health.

The CDR3 nucleotides are TGTGCCAGCTCACTTGACGGACTAGCGGGATCGGAGCAGTACTTC. Its protein product is CASSLDGLAGSEQYF. The V and J genes are TRBV18 and TRBJ2-7; the match to TRBD2 covers 12 bases. Germline lookup yields CDR1 KGHSH and CDR2 LQKENI. The CDR3 is made up of 15 amino acids. J lost 7 bases, V lost 4 bases, and 8 bases had no gene match.